This entry features one T cell receptor beta chain sequence. Its antigen remains unidentified. The data belong to a study of PD-1 blockade in classical Hodgkin lymphoma. Overall study context: Intravenous nivolumab at 3 mg/kg was given to patients every 2 weeks. Findings of the study overall: Unlike CD8+ TCR diversity, which did not rise significantly by C4D1, CD4+ TCR diversity did. According to reports, newly diagnosed patients had lower baseline TCR diversity than healthy donors, and relapsed/refractory patients had lower baseline TCR diversity still.

Clones were read by immunoSEQ multiplex PCR, and TCRdb kept only the in-frame ones, dropping some. The sample has fewer than 10,000 clones, approximately 82% seen once. Time point noted: cycle 4 day 1 (C4D1), after five to seven weeks of nivolumab. Each of the patients experienced relapse following autologous stem cell transplantation, and their brentuximab vedotin exposure differed. Magnetic negative selection isolated CD8+ T cells from thawed PBMCs. Trimming stripped 1 base from V and 6 bases from J, with 10 bases between. The CDR3 totals 13 residues. Germline CDR1 and CDR2: SGHAT and FQNNGV. The receptor was isolated from a human donor with classical Hodgkin lymphoma. Sequenced here: CD8+ T cells from blood, sampled before the fourth cycle of nivolumab. The chain links TRBV11-2 to TRBJ2-7; D possibly corresponds to TRBD1 (5 bases). The CDR3 DNA is TGTGCCAGCAGCTTAGCCAACAGGCGCGAGCAGTACTTC. Its translation: CASSLANRREQYF. The full variable domain, its missing parts supplied by reference TRBV11-2 and TRBJ2-7, is EAGVAQSPRYKIIEKRQSVAFWCNPISGHATLYWYQQILGQGPKLLIQFQNNGVVDDSQLPKDRFSAERLKGVDSTLKIQPAKLEDSAVYLCASSLANRREQYFGPGTRLTVT.